The clone carrying this TCR beta chain was detected a few times. Its antigen is as yet unknown. The sample originates from a study of T cells in Graves' hyperthyroidism and ophthalmopathy. For the study at large: The authors collected peripheral blood at initial diagnosis, before any treatment. Study-wide results and caveats: Most thyroid clonotypes that were expanded above 0.001 also turned up in blood. Median prediction lead before ophthalmopathy onset was around 7 months with the model.

RNA transcripts yielded amplified TCR beta CDR3 regions. HTBI primers were used for first-round RT-PCR of the TCR CDR3. TCRdb reanalysed the multiplex PCR reads using MiXCR and keeps one entry per CDR3 protein. The sample holds 470,000 or so distinct CDR3 sequences, more than 20% seen once. Germline CDR1 and CDR2: MDHEN and SYDVKM. V was shortened by 3 bases and J by 4 bases, with 13 bases between the two germline ends. The CDR3 sequence is 16 residues long. This rearrangement joins TRBV28 to TRBJ1-6; TRBD1 might be the D (6 bases). The sequence derives from a man between 18 and 35 years old with Graves' hyperthyroidism. Sequences were obtained from blood. The CDR3 DNA reads as TGTGCCAGCAGTTTCGTCCAGGGGCTTTATAATTCACCCCTCCACTTT. It specifies CASSFVQGLYNSPLHF.